The clone carrying this T cell receptor beta chain was seen only a few times. Its matching antigen is unknown. Unique molecular identifiers (one per individual cDNA molecule) were attached. Via MiXCR, TCRdb re-called the 5' RACE reads, giving one row per CDR3 protein. The sample yields under 85,000 distinct CDR3 sequences, 11% to 15% seen once. These data originate in a study of early T cells in non-severe SARS-CoV-2 infection. Looking at the study overall: Bulk RNA isolated from unsorted whole blood underwent sequencing; chains were not paired.

Study-level points and caveats: Using VDJdb, the matching emphasized anti-spike CD8 responses while missing private and CD4 specificities.

This CDR3 is built from 13 residues. Germline assignment: CDR1 ENHRY and CDR2 SYGVKD. V dropped 6 bases and J dropped 2 bases, with 10 bases sitting between them. The sample comprised whole blood. This rearrangement joins TRBV10-3 to TRBJ2-5, with D tentatively TRBD1 (6 bases). This clonotype was sampled from an adult who was a healthcare worker with PCR-confirmed SARS-CoV-2 infection or an uninfected control (not recorded which). DNA for the CDR3: TGTGCCATCAGAGACAGGACACAAGAGACCCAGTACTTC. It codes for CAIRDRTQETQYF.